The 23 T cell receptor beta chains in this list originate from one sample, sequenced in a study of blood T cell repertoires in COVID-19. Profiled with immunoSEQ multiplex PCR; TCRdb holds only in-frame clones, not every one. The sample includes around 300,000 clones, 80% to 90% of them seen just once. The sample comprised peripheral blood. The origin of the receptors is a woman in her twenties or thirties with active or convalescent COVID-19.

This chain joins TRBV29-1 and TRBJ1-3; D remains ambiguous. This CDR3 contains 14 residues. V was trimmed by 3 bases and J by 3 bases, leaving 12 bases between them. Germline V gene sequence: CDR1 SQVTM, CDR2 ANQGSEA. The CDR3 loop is CSVDEHSSGNTIYF. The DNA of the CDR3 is TGCAGCGTTGACGAGCACTCAAGTGGAAACACCATATATTTT.

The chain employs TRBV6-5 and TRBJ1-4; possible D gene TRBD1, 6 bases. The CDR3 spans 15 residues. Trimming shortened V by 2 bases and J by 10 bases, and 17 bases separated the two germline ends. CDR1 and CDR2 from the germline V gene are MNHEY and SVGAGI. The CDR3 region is CASSYQGSAVGKLFF. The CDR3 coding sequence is TGTGCCAGCAGTTACCAGGGGTCGGCTGTCGGAAAACTGTTTTTT.

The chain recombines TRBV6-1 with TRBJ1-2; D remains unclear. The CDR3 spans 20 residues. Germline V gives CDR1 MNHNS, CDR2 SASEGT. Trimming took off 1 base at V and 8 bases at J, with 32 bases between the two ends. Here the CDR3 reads CASSEESYRPGSGVRYGYTF. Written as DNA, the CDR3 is TGTGCCAGCAGTGAAGAAAGTTATCGCCCCGGGTCGGGAGTACGGTACGGCTACACCTTC.

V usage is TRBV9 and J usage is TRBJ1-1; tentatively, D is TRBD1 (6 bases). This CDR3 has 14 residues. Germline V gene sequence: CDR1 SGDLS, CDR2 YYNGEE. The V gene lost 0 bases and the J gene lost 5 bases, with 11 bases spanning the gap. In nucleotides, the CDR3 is TGTGCCAGCAGCGTAGAGGGGGTGGGGACTGAAGCTTTCTTT. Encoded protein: CASSVEGVGTEAFF.

As DNA, the CDR3 is TGCGCCAGCAGCTTCCCCAGGTACAATGAGCAGTTCTTC. Translation gives CASSFPRYNEQFF. This chain uses TRBV5-1 with TRBJ2-1; D unclear. V lost 2 bases and J 4 bases, leaving 7 bases between the germline ends. The CDR3 is made up of 13 amino acids. Germline values: CDR1 SGHRS, CDR2 YFSETQ.

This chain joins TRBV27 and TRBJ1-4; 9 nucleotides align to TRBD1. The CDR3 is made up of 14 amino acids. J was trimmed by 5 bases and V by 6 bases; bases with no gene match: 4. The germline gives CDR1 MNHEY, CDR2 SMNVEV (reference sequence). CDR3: CASRGDRANEKLFF. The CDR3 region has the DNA TGTGCCAGCAGGGGGGACAGGGCCAATGAAAAACTGTTTTTT.

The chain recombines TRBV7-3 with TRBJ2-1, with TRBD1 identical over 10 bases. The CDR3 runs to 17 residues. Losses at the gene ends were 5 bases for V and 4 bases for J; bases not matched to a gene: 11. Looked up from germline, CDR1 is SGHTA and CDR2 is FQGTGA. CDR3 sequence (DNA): TGTGCCAGCAGCACGCCGGGACAGGGGACGCCGTACAATGAGCAGTTCTTC. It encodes CASSTPGQGTPYNEQFF.

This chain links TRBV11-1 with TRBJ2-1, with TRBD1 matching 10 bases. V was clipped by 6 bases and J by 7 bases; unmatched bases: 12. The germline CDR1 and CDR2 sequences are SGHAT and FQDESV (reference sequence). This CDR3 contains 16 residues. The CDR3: CASRETGGAGYNEQFF. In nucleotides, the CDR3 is TGTGCCAGCAGAGAGACAGGGGGCGCTGGTTATAATGAGCAGTTCTTC.

The CDR3 here is CASSSDRAQETQYF. CDR3 bases: TGTGCCAGCAGCTCCGACAGAGCCCAAGAGACCCAGTACTTC. This rearrangement joins TRBV5-8 to TRBJ2-5, with TRBD1 as a possible D gene (5 bases). The germline V and J ends were trimmed by 3 bases and 1 base, with 10 bases remaining between them. The CDR3 totals 14 residues. Germline V gene sequence: CDR1 SGHTS, CDR2 YDEGEE.

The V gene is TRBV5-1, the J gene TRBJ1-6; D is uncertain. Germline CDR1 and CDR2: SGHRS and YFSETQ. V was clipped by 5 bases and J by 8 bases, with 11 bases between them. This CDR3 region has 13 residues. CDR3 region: CASSMDFDSPLHF. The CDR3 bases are TGCGCCAGCAGTATGGACTTCGATTCACCCCTCCACTTT.

CDR3 sequence (DNA): TGTGCCACCAGCAGAGAGGCGGAGCCCGGAAAACTGTTTTTT. It specifies CATSREAEPGKLFF. The chain uses TRBV15 and TRBJ1-4; D remains ambiguous. The germline CDR1 and CDR2 sequences are LNHNV and YYDKDF (reference sequence). Trimming pared 0 bases from V and 10 bases from J, leaving 12 bases between. The CDR3 totals 14 residues.

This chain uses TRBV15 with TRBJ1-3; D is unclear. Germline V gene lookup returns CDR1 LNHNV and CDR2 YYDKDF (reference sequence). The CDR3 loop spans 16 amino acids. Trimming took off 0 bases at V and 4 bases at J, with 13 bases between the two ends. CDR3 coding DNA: TGTGCCACCAGCAGAGACAGTGCACCTTCCGGAAACACCATATATTTT. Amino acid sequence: CATSRDSAPSGNTIYF.

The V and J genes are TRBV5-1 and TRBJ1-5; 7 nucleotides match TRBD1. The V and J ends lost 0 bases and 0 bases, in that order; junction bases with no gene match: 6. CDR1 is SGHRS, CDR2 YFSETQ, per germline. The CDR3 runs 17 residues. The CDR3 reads CASSLVPTGYSNQPQHF. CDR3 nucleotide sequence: TGCGCCAGCAGCTTGGTCCCGACAGGGTATAGCAATCAGCCCCAGCATTTT. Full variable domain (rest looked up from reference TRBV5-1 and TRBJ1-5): KAGVTQTPRYLIKTRGQQVTLSCSPISGHRSVSWYQQTPGQGLQFLFEYFSETQRNKGNFPGRFSGRQFSNSRSEMNVSTLELGDSALYLCASSLVPTGYSNQPQHFGDGTRLSIL.

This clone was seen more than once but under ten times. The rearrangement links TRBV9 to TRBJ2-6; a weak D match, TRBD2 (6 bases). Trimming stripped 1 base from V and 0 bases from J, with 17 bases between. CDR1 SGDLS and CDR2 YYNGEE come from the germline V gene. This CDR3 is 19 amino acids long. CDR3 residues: CASSVSAGTASSGANVLTF. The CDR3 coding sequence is TGTGCCAGCAGCGTATCTGCGGGGACGGCGAGCTCTGGGGCCAACGTCCTGACTTTC.

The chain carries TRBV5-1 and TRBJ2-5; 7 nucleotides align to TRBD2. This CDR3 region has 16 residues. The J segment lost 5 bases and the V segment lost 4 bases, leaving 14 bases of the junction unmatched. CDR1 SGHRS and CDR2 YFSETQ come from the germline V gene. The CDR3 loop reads CASSPARGPGGETQYF. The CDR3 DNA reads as TGCGCCAGCAGCCCGGCCCGAGGCCCCGGGGGGGAGACCCAGTACTTC.

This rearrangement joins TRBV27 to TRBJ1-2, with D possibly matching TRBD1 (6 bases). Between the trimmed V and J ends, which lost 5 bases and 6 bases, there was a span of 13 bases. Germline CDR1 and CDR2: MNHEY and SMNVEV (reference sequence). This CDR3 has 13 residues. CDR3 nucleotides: TGTGCCAGCAGTCTTCAGGGGCTAGATGGCTACACCTTC. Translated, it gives CASSLQGLDGYTF.

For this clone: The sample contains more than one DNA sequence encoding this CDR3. The CDR3 is CASSPRQGSTDTQYF. The CDR3 DNA follows: TGTGCCAGCTCACCCCGACAGGGTAGCACAGATACGCAGTATTTT. The chain employs TRBV18 and TRBJ2-3; TRBD1 aligns across 7 bases. Germline-derived CDR1 and CDR2 are KGHSH and LQKENI. The CDR3 spans 15 residues. With 3 bases clipped from V and 0 bases from J, the junction kept 3 bases outside the gene matches.

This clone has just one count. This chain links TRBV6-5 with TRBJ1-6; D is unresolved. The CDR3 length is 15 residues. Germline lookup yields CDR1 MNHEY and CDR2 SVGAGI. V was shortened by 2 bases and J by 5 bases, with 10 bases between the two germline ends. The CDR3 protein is CASSYVSGDNSPLHF. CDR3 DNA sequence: TGTGCCAGCAGTTACGTATCGGGAGATAATTCACCCCTCCACTTT.

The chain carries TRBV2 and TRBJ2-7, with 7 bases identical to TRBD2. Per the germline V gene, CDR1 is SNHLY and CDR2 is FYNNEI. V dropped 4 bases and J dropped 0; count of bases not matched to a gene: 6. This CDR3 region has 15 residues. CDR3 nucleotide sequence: TGTGCCAGCAGTGGCTCGCGGGGGAGCTCCTACGAGCAGTACTTC. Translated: CASSGSRGSSYEQYF.

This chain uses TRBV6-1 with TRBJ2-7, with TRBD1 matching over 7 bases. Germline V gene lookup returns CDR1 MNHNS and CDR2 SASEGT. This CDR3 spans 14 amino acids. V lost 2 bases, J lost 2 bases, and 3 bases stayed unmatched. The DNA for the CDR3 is TGTGCCAGCAGTGAAAATAGGGGGCCCTACGAGCAGTACTTC. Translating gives CASSENRGPYEQYF.

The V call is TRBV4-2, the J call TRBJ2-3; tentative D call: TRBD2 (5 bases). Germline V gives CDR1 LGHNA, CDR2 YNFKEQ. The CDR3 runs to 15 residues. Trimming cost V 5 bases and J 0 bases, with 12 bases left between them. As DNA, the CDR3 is TGTGCCAGCAGCGACCGGACTCTTAGCACAGATACGCAGTATTTT. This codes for CASSDRTLSTDTQYF.

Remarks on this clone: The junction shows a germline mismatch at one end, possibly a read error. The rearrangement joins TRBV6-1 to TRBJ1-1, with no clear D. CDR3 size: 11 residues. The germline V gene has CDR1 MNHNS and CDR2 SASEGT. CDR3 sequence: CGAGGGTEAFF. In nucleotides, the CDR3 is TGCGGAGCCGGAGGAGGCACTGAAGCTTTCTTT.

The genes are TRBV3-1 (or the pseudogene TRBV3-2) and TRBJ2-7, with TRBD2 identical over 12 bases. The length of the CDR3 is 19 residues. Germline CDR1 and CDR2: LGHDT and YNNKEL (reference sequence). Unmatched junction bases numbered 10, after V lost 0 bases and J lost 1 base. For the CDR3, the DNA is TGTGCCAGCAGCCAAGATTACCAGCGGACTAGCGGGGCTTCCTACGAGCAGTACTTC. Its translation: CASSQDYQRTSGASYEQYF.